These 17 T cell receptor beta chains were sequenced from one sample in a study of cytomegalovirus exposure and HLA in healthy donors (dated by TCRdb to between 2016 and 2019). The method behind the library was the immunoSEQ multiplex PCR assay. A mixture of 60 forward primers for TCR Vbeta segments and 13 reverse primers for TCR Jbeta segments was used in the multiplex PCR. TCRdb provides this immuneACCESS table in a form limited to in-frame rearrangements. Some clones are lacking; in checked studies, under half of them reflect an unresolved V gene, and why the rest are absent is not known. This sample holds about 180,000 clones; 77% were observed only once. Roughly 1.5% of the sample comes from the top ten. Specimen: PBMCs. The receptor source for this set is a man younger than 35 in good health and CMV-seronegative.

The chain couples TRBV5-4 to TRBJ2-1, with D uncertain. Germline V gene data show CDR1 as SGHNT and CDR2 as YYREEE (reference sequence). The CDR3 consists of 15 residues. Trimming cost V 1 base and J 5 bases, with 13 bases left between them. Here the CDR3 reads CASSLSGAENNEQFF. Here the CDR3 DNA reads TGTGCCAGCAGCTTGTCTGGAGCAGAGAACAATGAGCAGTTCTTC.

In DNA form, the CDR3 reads TGTGCCAGCAGTACTGTCGACAGGGGGCTCGGGGGCTACACCTTC. This gives the protein CASSTVDRGLGGYTF. The rearrangement uses TRBV9 and TRBJ1-2; 10 bases align to TRBD1. V was clipped by 5 bases and J by 8 bases; unmatched bases: 12. This CDR3 comprises 15 residues. The germline CDR1 and CDR2 sequences are SGDLS and YYNGEE.

This clone has just one count. This rearrangement joins TRBV6-6 to TRBJ1-2; D is perhaps TRBD1 (6 bases). Germline values: CDR1 MNHNY, CDR2 SVGAGI (reference sequence). This CDR3 has 15 residues. V was trimmed by 4 bases and J by 8 bases, leaving 20 bases between them. CDR3: CASSSGQGIVSGYTF. The CDR3 DNA is TGTGCCAGCAGTTCGGGGCAGGGGATTGTCTCCGGCTACACCTTC.

The chain links TRBV11-3 to TRBJ2-3; possible D gene TRBD2, 6 bases. The CDR3 is made up of 14 amino acids. The V end lost 5 bases, the J end lost 0 bases, and 9 bases lay between the germline ends. Per the germline V gene, CDR1 is SGHNT and CDR2 is YENEEA. The CDR3 coding sequence is TGTGCCAGCAGCCGTGGGGGGAGCACAGATACGCAGTATTTT. Translation gives CASSRGGSTDTQYF. Full variable domain (outside the CDR3, taken from reference TRBV11-3 and TRBJ2-3): EAGVVQSPRYKIIEKKQPVAFWCNPISGHNTLYWYLQNLGQGPELLIRYENEEAVDDSQLPKDRFSAERLKGVDSTLKIQPAELGDSAVYLCASSRGGSTDTQYFGPGTRLTVL.

The chain is built from TRBV19 and TRBJ2-6; unclear D gene. With 5 bases removed from V and 0 bases from J, the gap between germline ends came to 8 bases. CDR1 is LNHDA, CDR2 SQIVND, per germline (reference sequence). The CDR3 sequence is 15 residues long. The CDR3 region has the DNA TGTGCCAGTAGTCCCACTTTCTCTGGGGCCAACGTCCTGACTTTC. It encodes CASSPTFSGANVLTF.

V is TRBV10-1 and J is TRBJ1-5, with 8 bases fitting TRBD1. The germline V gene has CDR1 WNHNN and CDR2 SYGVQD (reference sequence). After removal of 7 bases from V and 6 bases from J, the junction contained 5 bases not matched to a gene. The CDR3 extends over 13 amino acids. The CDR3, as DNA: TGCGCCAGCACCTCGACAGGGGCTCAGCCCCAGCATTTT. This sequence encodes CASTSTGAQPQHF.

This rearrangement joins TRBV11-2 to TRBJ1-1; D is undetermined. The V end was cut by 1 base, the J end by 3 bases, with 15 bases between. From germline, CDR1 is SGHAT and CDR2 FQNNGV. The CDR3 has 16 residues. CDR3 protein: CASSLAIRERDTEAFF. In DNA form, the CDR3 reads TGTGCCAGCAGCTTAGCGATCCGGGAGCGGGACACTGAAGCTTTCTTT.

The gene calls are TRBV4-2 and TRBJ2-2; 13 bases match TRBD2. Germline V gene sequence: CDR1 LGHNA, CDR2 YNFKEQ. Trimming cost V 8 bases and J 2 bases; bases outside gene matches: 5. There are 16 residues in the CDR3. The CDR3 DNA reads as TGTGCCAGCTCTCGACTAGCGGGGGGTAACACCGGGGAGCTGTTTTTT. Translation gives CASSRLAGGNTGELFF.

The CDR3 DNA sequence: TGTGCCAGCTCATCCTTAACCGGGACTAGTTCTGATGAGCAGTTCTTC. Its translation is CASSSLTGTSSDEQFF. The chain joins TRBV18 to TRBJ2-1; 8 nucleotides line up with TRBD2. This CDR3 spans 16 amino acids. The V gene's germline CDR1 is KGHSH and CDR2 LQKENI. The V and J ends lost 5 bases and 8 bases, in that order; junction bases with no gene match: 14.

V gene TRBV6-5 combines with J gene TRBJ1-6; 9 bases fit TRBD1. Germline lookup yields CDR1 MNHEY and CDR2 SVGAGI. With 2 bases clipped from V and 7 bases from J, the junction kept 3 bases outside the gene matches. This CDR3 region has 15 residues. CDR3 sequence: CASSYGTGPNSPLHF. As DNA, the CDR3 is TGTGCCAGCAGTTACGGGACAGGGCCCAATTCACCCCTCCACTTT.

The genes are TRBV13 and TRBJ2-7; 8 bases are a match to TRBD2. The germline V gene has CDR1 PRHDT and CDR2 FYEKMQ (reference sequence). The CDR3 sequence is 14 residues long. The V segment lost 5 bases and the J segment 7 bases; nucleotides outside the gene matches: 10. The CDR3 protein is CASSPTGGSNEQYF. The CDR3 DNA reads TGTGCCAGCAGCCCCACGGGAGGGTCCAATGAGCAGTACTTC.

As DNA, the CDR3 is TGCGCCAGCAGCAACGACAGGGGACACACTGAAGCTTTCTTT. Translated, it gives CASSNDRGHTEAFF. V and J are TRBV5-1 and TRBJ1-1; 8 positions agree with TRBD1. V shed 4 bases and J 3 bases; nucleotides not matched to a gene: 5. The germline V gene has CDR1 SGHRS and CDR2 YFSETQ. This CDR3 is 14 amino acids long.

The chain recombines TRBV4-2 with TRBJ2-7; 11 bases fit TRBD1. J was trimmed by 6 bases and V by 0 bases; bases with no gene match: 13. Germline CDR1 LGHNA, CDR2 YNFKEQ. The CDR3 sequence is 18 residues long. This chain's CDR3 is CASSQDLAWGQGGLEQYF. The CDR3 DNA follows: TGTGCCAGCAGCCAAGATCTTGCGTGGGGACAGGGGGGCCTCGAGCAGTACTTC.

Regarding this clone: Compared with germline, one end of the junction differs, possibly owing to a read error. The chain carries TRBV7-7 and TRBJ2-3; 9 bases are a match to TRBD2. The CDR3 is made up of 15 amino acids. Germline loops: CDR1 SSHAT, CDR2 FNYEAQ (reference sequence). In DNA form, the CDR3 reads TGTGCTAGCAGCTTGACTAGCGGCTCGAGGGGGACGCAGTATTTT. Amino acids: CASSLTSGSRGTQYF.

The chain has TRBV9 and TRBJ1-1, with 7 bases fitting TRBD1. Germline trimming cut 6 bases from V and 0 bases from J; bases unmatched to any gene: 5. CDR3 size: 14 residues. CDR1 SGDLS and CDR2 YYNGEE come from the germline V gene. The CDR3 nucleotides read TGTGCCAGCACCAAGGACAGGATGAACACTGAAGCTTTCTTT. Encoded protein: CASTKDRMNTEAFF.

This chain uses TRBV7-8 with TRBJ1-5; 7 bases are a match to TRBD1. The ends lost 0 bases at V and 5 bases at J; junction bases unmatched: 13. Germline CDR1 SGHVS, CDR2 FQNEAQ. This CDR3 is built from 18 residues. The CDR3 protein is CASSLAQIPTGQHQPQHF. The CDR3 bases are TGTGCCAGCAGCTTAGCCCAGATACCGACAGGGCAGCATCAGCCCCAGCATTTT.

This chain uses TRBV5-1 with TRBJ2-1; TRBD2 is a possible D gene (5 bases). The V end was cut by 1 base, the J end by 4 bases, with 9 bases between. Looked up from germline, CDR1 is SGHRS and CDR2 is YFSETQ. This CDR3 spans 14 amino acids. In DNA, the CDR3 is TGCGCCAGCAGCTTGCCGACTACATACAATGAGCAGTTCTTC. This gives the protein CASSLPTTYNEQFF.